Given below is one TCR beta chain in context. Its antigen is currently not known. Per-nucleotide qualities are absent, and no much larger clonotype sits a single base away. Trimming removed 6 bases from V and 4 bases from J, leaving 21 bases between the germline ends. There are 15 amino acids in the CDR3, from cysteine to phenylalanine inclusive. Only the CDR3 region is kept as DNA, spanning 45 bases read in frame from base 1. CDR1 and CDR2 (DFQATT, SNEGSKA) derive from the germline V gene (reference sequence). In the study, sorted CD4+ and CD8+ blood T cells from patients with severe aplastic anemia and from healthy subjects underwent deep sequencing of TCR repertoires. Ficoll-Paque density gradient centrifugation was used to isolate peripheral blood mononuclear cells. CD4+ and CD8+ T cells were sorted by FACS or magnetic beads before DNA extraction. The data derive from a study of CD8+CD57+ T cells in acquired aplastic anemia (dated by TCRdb to between 2017 and 2018). Concerning the study at large: Extracted DNA from sorted CD4+ and CD8+ cells averaged around 3.4 ug, ranging from roughly 0.19 to 27.4 ug. Mean read counts for healthy donor samples were about 9.8 million for CD4+ cells and about 12 million for CD8+ cells.

Profiling of TCR beta VDJ combinations and CDR3 sequences used genomic DNA as the template. An Illumina HiSeq 2000 was used for TCR repertoire sequencing. As for how the authors treated the data: Repertoires were assessed using TRBV/TRBJ rearrangement plots, CDR3 size and DJ length profiles, and Simpson's diversity index. Whichever DNA sequence was most abundant in the deep sequencing data was defined as the immunodominant clone. CDR3 amino acid sequences were checked for sharing across subjects and were also compared against the VDJdb database and published repertoires. In TCRdb, the public reads were trimmed at Q25 with fastp and aligned with MiXCR, with productive beta chains retained. Every distinct CDR3 protein forms one entry, paired with its most common genes and DNA. The authors' filters were not applied to this entry. The sample table records hundreds of thousands of distinct CDR3 sequences; around 72% of these occur just once. The ten largest clonotypes hold 4% of the sample.

Study-level results and caveats: No significant difference in CD8+ Simpson's diversity was found between patients and healthy controls (P=0.060). Twenty-nine CD8+ CDR3 sequences were found in both patients and controls but appeared to be highly expressed in patients and within the immunodominant clones of the patients.

Sequenced input: sorted CD4+, CD8+, or CD8+CD57+ T cells (not recorded which) from PBMCs. The chain joins TRBV20-1 to TRBJ1-2; 6 matching bases give a weak D call of TRBD1. This sequence originates from a human donor in good health, serving as a control. The sequenced DNA is TGCAGTGCCCGGGTTAGGACAGATCGGTTCTATGGCTACACCTTC. Its translation is CSARVRTDRFYGYTF.